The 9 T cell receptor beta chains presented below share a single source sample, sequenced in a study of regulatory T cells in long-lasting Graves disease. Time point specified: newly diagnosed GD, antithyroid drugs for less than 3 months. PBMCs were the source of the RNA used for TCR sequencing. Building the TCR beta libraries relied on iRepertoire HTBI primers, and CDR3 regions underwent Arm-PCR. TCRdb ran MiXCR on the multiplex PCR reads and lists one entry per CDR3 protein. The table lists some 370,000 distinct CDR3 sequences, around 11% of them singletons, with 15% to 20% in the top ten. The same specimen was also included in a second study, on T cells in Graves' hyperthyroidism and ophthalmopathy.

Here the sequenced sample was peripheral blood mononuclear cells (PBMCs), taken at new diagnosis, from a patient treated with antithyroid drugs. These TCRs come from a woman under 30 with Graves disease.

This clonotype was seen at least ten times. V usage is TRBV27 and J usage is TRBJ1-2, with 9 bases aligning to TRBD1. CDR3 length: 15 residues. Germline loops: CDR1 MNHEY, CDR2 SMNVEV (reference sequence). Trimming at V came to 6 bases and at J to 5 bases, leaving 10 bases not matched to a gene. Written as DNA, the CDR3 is TGTGCCAGCAGGACGGGACAGGGAGGCGAATATGGCTACACCTTC. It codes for CASRTGQGGEYGYTF.

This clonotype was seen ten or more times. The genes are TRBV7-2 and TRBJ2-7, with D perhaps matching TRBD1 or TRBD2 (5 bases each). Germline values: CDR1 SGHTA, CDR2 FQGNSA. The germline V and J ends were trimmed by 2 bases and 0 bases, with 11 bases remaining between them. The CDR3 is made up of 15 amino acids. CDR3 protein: CASSLSGPSSYEQYF. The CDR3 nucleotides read TGTGCCAGCAGCTTATCGGGGCCTAGCTCCTACGAGCAGTACTTC.

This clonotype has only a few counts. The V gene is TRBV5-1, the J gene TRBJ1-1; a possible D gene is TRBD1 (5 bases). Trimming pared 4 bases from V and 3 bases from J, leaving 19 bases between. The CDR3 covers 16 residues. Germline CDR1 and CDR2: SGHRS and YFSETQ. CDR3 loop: CASSVDQGSADTEAFF. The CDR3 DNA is TGCGCCAGCAGCGTTGATCAGGGCTCCGCAGACACTGAAGCTTTCTTT.

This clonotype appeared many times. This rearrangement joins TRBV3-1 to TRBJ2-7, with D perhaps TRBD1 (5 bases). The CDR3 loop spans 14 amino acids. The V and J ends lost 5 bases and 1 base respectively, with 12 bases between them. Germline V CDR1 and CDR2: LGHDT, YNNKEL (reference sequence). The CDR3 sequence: CASSYRPLSYEQYF. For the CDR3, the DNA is TGTGCCAGCAGCTACAGGCCATTATCCTACGAGCAGTACTTC.

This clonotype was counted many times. This CDR3 is CASSLSGVHEQYV. In nucleotides, the CDR3 is TGTGCCAGCAGCTTGAGTGGGGTCCACGAGCAGTACGTC. V is TRBV5-5 and J is TRBJ2-7; D not resolved. The CDR3 length is 13 residues. Trimming removed 1 base from V and 5 bases from J, with 10 bases in between. Germline V gives CDR1 SGHKS, CDR2 YYEKEE (reference sequence).

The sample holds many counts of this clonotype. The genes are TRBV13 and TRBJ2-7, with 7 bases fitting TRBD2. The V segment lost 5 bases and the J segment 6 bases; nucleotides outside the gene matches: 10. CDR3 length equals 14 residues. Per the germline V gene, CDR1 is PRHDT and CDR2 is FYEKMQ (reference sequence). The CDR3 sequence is CASSPRESAGEQYF. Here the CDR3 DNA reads TGTGCCAGCAGCCCGCGGGAGTCGGCGGGCGAGCAGTACTTC.

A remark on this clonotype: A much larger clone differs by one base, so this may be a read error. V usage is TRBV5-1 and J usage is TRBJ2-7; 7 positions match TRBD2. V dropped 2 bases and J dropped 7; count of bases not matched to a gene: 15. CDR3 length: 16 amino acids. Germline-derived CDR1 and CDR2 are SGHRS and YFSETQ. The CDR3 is CASSFVLRESYNEQYF. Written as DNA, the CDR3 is TGCGCCAGCAGCTTTGTCTTGCGGGAGTCCTACAATGAGCAGTACTTC.

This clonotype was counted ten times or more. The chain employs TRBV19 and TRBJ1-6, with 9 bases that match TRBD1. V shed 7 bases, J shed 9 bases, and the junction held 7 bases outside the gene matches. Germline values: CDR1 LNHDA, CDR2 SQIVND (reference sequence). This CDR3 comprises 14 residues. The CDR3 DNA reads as TGTGCCAGTACCGCACAGGGGGCTAGTTCACCCCTCCACTTT. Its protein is CASTAQGASSPLHF.

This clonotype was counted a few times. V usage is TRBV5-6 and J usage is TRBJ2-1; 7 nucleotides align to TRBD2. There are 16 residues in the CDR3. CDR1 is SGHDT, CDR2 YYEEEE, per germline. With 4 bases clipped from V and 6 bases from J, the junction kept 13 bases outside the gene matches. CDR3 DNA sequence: TGTGCCAGCAGCCCCCCGGGACTAACGGGAGTCAATGAGCAGTTCTTC. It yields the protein CASSPPGLTGVNEQFF.